Sequencing of this T cell receptor beta chain was carried out in a study of cytomegalovirus exposure and HLA in healthy donors (TCRdb year 2017). Describing the broader study: An earlier analysis of approximately 640 of the donors reported 250 to 350 Gb of sequence data and around 120 million unique TCR beta sequences from approximately 180 million T cells. To study patterns of TCR occurrence, a later analysis re-analyzed previously published TCR beta repertoires from 650 to 750 donors and added high-resolution HLA genotyping. An earlier analysis of 450 to 750 of the donors used high-throughput TCR beta sequencing to judge whether each TCR beta V gene segment behaved as functional or pseudogenic. Among 350 to 400 genotyped donors of the cohort, an average of approximately 230,000 unique TCR beta nucleotide sequences were sequenced per donor, roughly 20% of them non-productive. Approximately 300 gigabases of sequencing data and tens of millions of unique TCR sequences were included in an early release covering 550 to 800 HLA-typed donors. The study aimed to test whether signatures of past pathogen exposure could be identified by cataloging public T cell receptors. Five DR-DQ haplotypes were treated as single units for association and clustering because of strong linkage in the cohort. In addition to the first cohort of approximately 670 subjects, a separate validation cohort of approximately 110 different subjects was used. In the later analysis, no new phenotypic data were used to find candidate immune exposures; instead, reliance was placed on TCR beta sequences and their occurrence across donors. A later genetic analysis took genome-wide SNP genotypes for about three fifths of the 666 donors and used that subset as a discovery cohort. Of the approximately 370 genotyped donors, roughly 76% were placed in the genetic ancestry cluster associated with self-reported Caucasian donors. The number of donors typed differed by locus, with 629-630 for A, B, C, DRB1 and DQB1, 522 for DQA1, about 610 for DPA1, and some 440 for DPB1. The study used immunosequencing to profile the T cell repertoires of around 600 subjects and linked those repertoires to cytomegalovirus serostatus. Alongside the repertoire data, information on donor age, sex, ethnicity and CMV serostatus was compiled. HLA typing covered class I and class II loci at four-digit resolution. All discovery cohort repertoires had been generated using a single sequencing platform. To predict cytomegalovirus infection status, the study combined high-throughput TCR immunosequencing, statistical association of individual TCRs with disease status, and machine learning.

Note on this clone: No antigen is known for it. No base quality information exists; no much larger clone differs at one position.

The cysteine opens and the phenylalanine closes a CDR3 of 12 amino acids. Of all the DNA, just the CDR3 is kept, 36 bases in frame from base 1. In the germline V gene, CDR1 corresponds to SQVTM and CDR2 to ANQGSEA. Between the V and J ends, shortened by 7 bases and 2 bases respectively, the junction contains 11 bases. In total, 630 or so healthy bone marrow donors made up the cohort. Cohort members were all nominally healthy when sampled, although unrecorded immune exposures were likely present. The donor tested CMV seropositive and was one of the 289 seropositive cohort members. Each donor provided a peripheral blood sample, and peripheral blood mononuclear cells were used for TCR beta sequencing. The Qiagen DNeasy Blood Extraction Kit was used to extract genomic DNA from the blood cell samples. Overall study outcomes, separate from this receptor: The classifier was reported to diagnose cytomegalovirus status with high specificity and sensitivity in both the original cohort and the validation cohort. According to a later genetic analysis, donors in an Asian-associated ancestry cluster had fewer N-insertions in productive TCRs than the approximately 630-donor mean. Three of the identified cytomegalovirus-associated TCR beta chains were confirmed in vitro to be specific for cytomegalovirus antigens. For the cohort, immune exposure information was limited to CMV serostatus. Assigning TCR associations to individual alleles was difficult when HLA alleles, especially DR and DQ, strongly co-occurred. The presence/absence analyses assumed that sequencing depth was roughly uniform across donors, and that assumption may not be true. This cohort had only TCR beta chains sequenced, and the lack of alpha or paired-chain data limited which features could be detected. An association between a missense DCLRE1C variant and V-gene and J-gene trimming of TCR beta chains was found in a later genetic analysis and replicated in an independent cohort. At a false discovery rate of 0.05, a later analysis linked 16,951 TCR beta sequences to specific HLA alleles. According to a later analysis, TCR association rates differed among HLA loci, with DRB1 alleles showing the most associated TCRs and HLA-C alleles showing the fewest. Because counts were too low, some 17 rarely observed V segments, including chromosome 9 orphons, were left out of the earlier analysis of approximately 580 of the donors. The study gave a list of some 150 TCR beta chains associated with cytomegalovirus. In a later analysis, HLA-associated TCR beta chains showed more clonal expansion and lower generation probabilities than non-associated chains that were equally common. While some public TCRs were present in many individuals, most TCR sequences turned up only very rarely across donors. Most CMV-associated TCR beta chains appeared to be HLA-restricted in a later analysis, and the HLA associations seemed to be driven largely by CMV exposure. The authors suggested that the approach could potentially be generalized to other disease states and immunological phenotypes. Because the 87-base-pair reads could not distinguish some IMGT-functional V segments, including TRBV6-2 and TRBV6-3, those segments were excluded. The sequencing pipeline was judged likely to have produced a cluster of highly shared sequence variants as a technical artifact. In a later analysis, several top co-occurrence clusters were reported to appear linked to parvovirus B19, influenza, CMV and Epstein-Barr virus. A further reported finding was that TCR beta sequences accurately predicted the HLA-A and HLA-B alleles for most subjects in the first cohort. Correlated functional status among segregating V segments might reflect linkage disequilibrium, but an unknown experimental factor could not be ruled out. Broadly in line with IMGT annotations, most TCR beta V segments showed up in productive rearrangements about 87% or about 30% of the time in an earlier analysis of several hundred of the donors. Because HLA typing was unavailable for some donors at each locus, only the typed subset was used in association tests.

Library construction relied on the immunoSEQ multiplex PCR assay. For the multiplex PCR, a mixture combining 60 forward primers for TCR Vbeta segments and 13 reverse primers for TCR Jbeta segments was used. The CDR3 region of rearranged TCR beta genes was amplified from genomic DNA by a multiplex PCR assay. Amplified TCR beta libraries were sequenced as 87-base-pair reads on the Illumina HiSeq System. As for the original processing: A later analysis tallied roughly 80 million unique TCR beta chains across the 700 or so repertoires, and roughly 11 million of those chains were shared by two or more donors. A nearest-neighbor algorithm error-corrected the raw reads and collapsed the reads into unique sequences, merging closely related sequences to remove PCR and sequencing errors. Alignment of CDR3 sequences to IMGT reference sequences was used to assign V, D and J gene segments. For a sequence to be retained, a match of at least six nucleotides was required to both a V gene segment and a J gene segment. Rearrangements were classified as productive when the CDR3 lacked stop codons and remained in frame with V and J, and all other rearrangements were classified as non-productive. CDR3 was defined by IMGT convention, running from the second conserved V-encoded cysteine to the conserved J-encoded phenylalanine. The earlier analysis of 587 of the donors excluded sequences that lacked an unambiguous match to a single V gene segment. In an earlier analysis of 450 to 750 of the donors, a V segment was called functional when productive rearrangements were above 56.7%, and segregating when the standard deviation between donors exceeded 5%. To diagnose cytomegalovirus status from the catalog of TCR beta chain sequences, a statistical classification framework was built. V and J gene assignment, in a later analysis, came from comparing TCR nucleotide sequences with IMGT/GENE-DB human TR gene sequences. Using the TCRdist pipeline, a later analysis assigned CDR3 sequences along with most-parsimonious VDJ recombination scenarios. In a later analysis, each TCR beta chain was defined by its CDR3 amino acid sequence together with its V-gene family, and reads lacking a unique V-gene family were excluded. As a way to deal with suspected cross-contamination and a sequencing artifact, a later analysis dropped approximately 570 nucleotide sequences that were highly shared and had low generation probability. In a later analysis, a clonal expansion index for each public chain was calculated from normalized within-repertoire ranks of inferred template counts. In a later analysis, generation probabilities were computed using a VDJ recombination model fitted to out-of-frame rearrangements, and the results were checked against IGoR. Hypergeometric tests were used in a later analysis to score TCR-TCR, TCR-HLA and TCR-CMV co-occurrence, with a repertoire-size bias correction applied to the TCR pairs. To estimate false discovery rates, a later analysis permuted the HLA or CMV assignments 20 times. In a later analysis, co-occurring TCRs were grouped with DBSCAN, and TCRdist sequence similarity was added when clustering was performed within HLA-allele-positive subsets. Repertoires with fewer than 30,000 or more than 120,000 public chains, plus five repertoires with anomalous nucleotide sharing, were excluded from co-occurrence clustering. TCRdb's version of the immuneACCESS table is confined to in-frame rearrangements and falls short of the full clone set. An unresolved V gene accounts for under half of the shortfall where checked; the remainder is of unknown origin. V and J calls and clone size are given by that table; D and trimming were obtained from the DNA. The sample table holds roughly 140,000 clones, of which roughly four fifths were seen once. The ten largest clones take up around 6.1% of the sample.

The sequenced sample consisted of PBMCs. Recombination linked TRBV29-1 to TRBJ2-5; TRBD1 is a weak D gene call, 5 bases matching. This clonotype was sampled from a man between 25 and 39 years old in good health and CMV-seropositive. The nucleotide sequence reads as follows: TGCAGCGCGAGAACAGGTCAAGAGACCCAGTACTTC. It translates to CSARTGQETQYF.